Reported below is one T cell receptor (beta chain). The sample originates from a study of blood T cell repertoires in COVID-19. Study-wide background: Spain, Italy and the United States supplied samples that represented acute and convalescent COVID-19. PBMCs, B-cell-depleted T cells, or T cells were the source of the cDNA or gDNA that made up the material.

Authors' data handling: Reference gene primer amplification gave nucleated cell count estimates. TCRdb's table, derived via immunoSEQ multiplex PCR, lists solely in-frame clones and lacks some. V, J and clone size were drawn from that table, and D and trimming were deduced from the DNA. This sample has over 100,000 clones, with around 80% found just once. Per germline, CDR1 MGHDK and CDR2 SYGVNS. The CDR3 has 13 amino acids. The V end was cut by 4 bases, the J end by 2 bases, with 7 bases between. The sequence was collected from a woman older than 75 with active or convalescent COVID-19. This chain connects TRBV25-1 to TRBJ2-3; D is ambiguous. The source material was peripheral blood. The CDR3 is CASSVRFTDTQYF. CDR3 coding DNA: TGTGCCAGCAGTGTCCGGTTCACAGATACGCAGTATTTT.